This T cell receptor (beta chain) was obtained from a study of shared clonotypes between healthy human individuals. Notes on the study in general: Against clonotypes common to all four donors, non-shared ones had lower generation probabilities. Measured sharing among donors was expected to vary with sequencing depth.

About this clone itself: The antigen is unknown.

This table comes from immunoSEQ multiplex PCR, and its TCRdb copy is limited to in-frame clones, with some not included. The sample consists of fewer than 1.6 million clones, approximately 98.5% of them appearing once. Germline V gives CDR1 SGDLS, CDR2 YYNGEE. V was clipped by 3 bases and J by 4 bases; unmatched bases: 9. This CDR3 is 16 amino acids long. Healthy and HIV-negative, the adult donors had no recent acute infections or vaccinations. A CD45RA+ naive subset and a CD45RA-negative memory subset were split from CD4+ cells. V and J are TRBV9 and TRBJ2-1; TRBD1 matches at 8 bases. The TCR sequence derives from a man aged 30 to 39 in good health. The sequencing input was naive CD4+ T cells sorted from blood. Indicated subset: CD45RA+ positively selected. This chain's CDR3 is CASSAQQGQAYNEQFF. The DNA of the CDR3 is TGTGCCAGCAGCGCCCAGCAGGGACAGGCATACAATGAGCAGTTCTTC.